The T cell receptor beta chain under discussion was sequenced for a study of blood T cell repertoires in COVID-19. Overall study: Samples representing acute and convalescent COVID-19 were sourced from the United States, Italy and Spain. Sources were T cells, B-cell-depleted T cells, or PBMCs; the material itself was cDNA or gDNA.

Per the study methods: Amplification of reference gene primers was used by the study to estimate nucleated cell counts. Profiling relied on immunoSEQ multiplex PCR, and the TCRdb table lists in-frame clones only, not all of them. The V and J calls and the clone size are those of that table, but D and trimming were determined from the DNA. The repertoire has 150,000 to 200,000 clones, 81% of them found once; the top ten carry approximately 10%. V was clipped by 3 bases and J by 2 bases, with 14 bases between them. Germline assignment: CDR1 SGHTA and CDR2 FQGNSA. The length of the CDR3 is 15 residues. The sample consisted of peripheral blood. This receptor was identified in a man aged 55 to 70 with active or convalescent COVID-19. The chain couples TRBV7-2 to TRBJ2-7, with a possible D match to TRBD1 (5 bases). CDR3 amino acids: CASSLQQGPTYEQYF. The CDR3 coding sequence is TGTGCCAGCAGCTTGCAGCAGGGCCCGACCTACGAGCAGTACTTC.